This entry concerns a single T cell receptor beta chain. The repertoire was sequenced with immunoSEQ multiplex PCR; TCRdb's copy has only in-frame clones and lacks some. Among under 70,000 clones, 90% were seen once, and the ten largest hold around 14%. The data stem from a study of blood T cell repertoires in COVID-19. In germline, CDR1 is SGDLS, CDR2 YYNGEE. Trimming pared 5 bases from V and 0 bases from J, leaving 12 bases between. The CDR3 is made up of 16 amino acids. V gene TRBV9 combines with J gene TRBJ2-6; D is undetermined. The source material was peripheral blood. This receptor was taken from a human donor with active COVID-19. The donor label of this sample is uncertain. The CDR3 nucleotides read TGTGCCAGCAGTCCGGTACTGATCTCTGGGGCCAACGTCCTGACTTTC. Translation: CASSPVLISGANVLTF.